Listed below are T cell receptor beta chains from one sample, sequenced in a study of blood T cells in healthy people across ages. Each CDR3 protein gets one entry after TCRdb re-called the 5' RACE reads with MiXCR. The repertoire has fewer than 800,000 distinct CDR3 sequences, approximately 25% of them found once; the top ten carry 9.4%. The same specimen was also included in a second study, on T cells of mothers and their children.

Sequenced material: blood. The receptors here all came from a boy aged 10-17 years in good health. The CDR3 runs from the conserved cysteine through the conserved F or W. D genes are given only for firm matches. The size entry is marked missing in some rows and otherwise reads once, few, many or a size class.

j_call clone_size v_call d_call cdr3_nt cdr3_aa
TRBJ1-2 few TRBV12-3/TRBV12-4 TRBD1 TGTGCCAGCAGTTTAGCGATGGGGGACAGGGGTTATGGCTACACCTTC CASSLAMGDRGYGYTF
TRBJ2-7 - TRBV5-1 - TGCGCCAGCAGCTTGGGACCGGCGACAGGGACTAAATACGAGCAGTACTTC CASSLGPATGTKYEQYF
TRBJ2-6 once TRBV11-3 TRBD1 TGTGCCAGCAGCACCGATAAAGTAGGGACAGGCTCCTCCGGGGCCAACGTCCTGACTTTC CASSTDKVGTGSSGANVLTF
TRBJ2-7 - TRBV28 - TGTGCCTTCCACGGGGGACATGGAGGCTACGAGCAGTACTTC CAFHGGHGGYEQYF
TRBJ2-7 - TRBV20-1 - TGCAGTGCCACCGCCGGGACAAACTACGAGCAGTACTTC CSATAGTNYEQYF
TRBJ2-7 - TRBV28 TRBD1 TGTGCCAGCAGTCCCCTGAGGGGGCTGTACGAGCAGTACTTC CASSPLRGLYEQYF
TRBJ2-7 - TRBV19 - TGTGCCAGTAGTAGCCACAGGGTCGATGAGTTCTACGAGCAGTACTTC CASSSHRVDEFYEQYF
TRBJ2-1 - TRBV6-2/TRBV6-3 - TGTGCCAGCAGTTACCGGAGGGCTTACAATGAGCAGTTCTTC CASSYRRAYNEQFF
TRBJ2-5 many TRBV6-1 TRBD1 TGTGCCAGCAGTGAAGCGACGGGACAGCAAGAGACCCAGTACTTC CASSEATGQQETQYF
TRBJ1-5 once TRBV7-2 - TGTGCCAACAGAGCGACCCGGCAGCCCCAGCATTTT CANRATRQPQHF
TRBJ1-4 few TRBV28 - TGTGCCAGCAGCCTACCCGGGGCCAGGGATGAAAAACTGTTTTTT CASSLPGARDEKLFF
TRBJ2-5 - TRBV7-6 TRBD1 TGTGCCAGCAGCCCAGGACAGGGGGGAAGAGAGACCCAGTACTTC CASSPGQGGRETQYF
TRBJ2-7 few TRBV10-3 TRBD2 TGTGCCATCAGTCAGACTAGCGGGAGTACCTACCGCTTC CAISQTSGSTYRF
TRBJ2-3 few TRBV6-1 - TGTGCCAGCAGTGTAAACCCACTGATTAGCACAGATACGCAGTATTTT CASSVNPLISTDTQYF
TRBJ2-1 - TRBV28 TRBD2 TGTGCCAGCAGAGGGACTAGCGGGAGGAGCTCCTACAATGAGCAGTTCTTC CASRGTSGRSSYNEQFF
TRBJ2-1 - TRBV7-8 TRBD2 TGTGCCAGCAGCTTAGCCCCTCGGGGAGCGGGAGGCAATGAGCAGTTCTTC CASSLAPRGAGGNEQFF
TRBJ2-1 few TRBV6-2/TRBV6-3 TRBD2 TGTGTCAGCAGAAGCGGGGGTAACAATGAGCAGTTCTTC CVSRSGGNNEQFF
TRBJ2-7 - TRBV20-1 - TGCAGTGCTACAGGACACCTCTACGAGCAGTACTTC CSATGHLYEQYF
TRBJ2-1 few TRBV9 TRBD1 TGTGCCAGCAGCGTAATGACAGGGGATAATGAGCAGTTCTTC CASSVMTGDNEQFF
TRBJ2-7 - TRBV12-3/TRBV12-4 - TGTGCCAGCACCACTACAGGGAATCCCTACGAGCAGTACTTC CASTTTGNPYEQYF
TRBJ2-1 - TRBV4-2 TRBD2 TGTGCCAGCAGCCAACCCGAGGGTAGCGGGGAGAGGAATGAGCAGTTCTTC CASSQPEGSGERNEQFF
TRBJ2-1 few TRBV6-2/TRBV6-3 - TGTGCCAGCAGTTACGGAACAGCCAATGAGCAGTTCTTC CASSYGTANEQFF
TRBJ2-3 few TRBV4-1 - TGCGCCAGCAGCTGGACTATGGGGATGGATACGCAGTATTTT CASSWTMGMDTQYF
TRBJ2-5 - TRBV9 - TGTGCCAGCAGCTACAGTGCTGAAGAGACCCAGTACTTC CASSYSAEETQYF
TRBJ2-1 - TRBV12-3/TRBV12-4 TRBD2 TGTGCCAGCAGAATCGGACTAGCGGGTACCTCGGTGTTCTTC CASRIGLAGTSVFF
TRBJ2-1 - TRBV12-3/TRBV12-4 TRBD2 TGTACCAGCAGTCCGACTAGCGGAGCTTCCGAAGAGCAGTTCTTC CTSSPTSGASEEQFF
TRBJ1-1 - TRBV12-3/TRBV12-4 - TGTGCCAGCAGTTCTCCCTGGGGGAAGGATGACACTGAAGCTTTCTTT CASSSPWGKDDTEAFF
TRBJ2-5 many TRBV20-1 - TGCAGTGCTAGAGACGGAGAGACCCAGTACTTC CSARDGETQYF
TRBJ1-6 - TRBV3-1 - TGTGCCAGCAGCCAAGATTACGACCGCTTGACCCTCCACTTT CASSQDYDRLTLHF
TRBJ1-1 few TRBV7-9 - TGTGCCAGCAGCTCCCGAATCCTAACAGTAGTCGGATACACTGAAGCTTTCTTT CASSSRILTVVGYTEAFF
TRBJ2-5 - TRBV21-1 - TGTGCCAGCAGGCTAACCGGGACCTTCCGAAAAGAGACCCAGTACTTC CASRLTGTFRKETQYF
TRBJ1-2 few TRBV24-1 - TGTGCCACCAGTGATTTAACCGGTTCCATCTATGGCTACACCTTC CATSDLTGSIYGYTF
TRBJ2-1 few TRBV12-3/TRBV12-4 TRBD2 TGTGCCAGCACTAGCGGGCCTGAGGTATACAATGAGCAGTTCTTC CASTSGPEVYNEQFF
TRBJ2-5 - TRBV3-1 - TGTGCCAGCAGCCAACTTCCCTGGGGGGGCCGGGAGACCCAGTACTTC CASSQLPWGGRETQYF
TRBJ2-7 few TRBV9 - TGTGCCAGCGGAGGGACCGAGCAGTACTTC CASGGTEQYF
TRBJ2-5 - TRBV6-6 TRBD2 TGTGCCAGCAAACGACTAGCGGGAGACCAAGAGACCCAGTACTTC CASKRLAGDQETQYF